The clone carrying this T cell receptor (beta chain) appeared many times. Used for diagnoses were clinical symptoms, serum thyroxine and TRAb, thyroid ultrasound and orbital computed tomography. These data are taken from a study of T cells in Graves' hyperthyroidism and ophthalmopathy. Amplification of TCR beta CDR3 regions was performed using RNA transcripts as template. RT-PCR in the first round (using the HTBI primer set) targeted the TCR CDR3. TCRdb fed the multiplex PCR reads into MiXCR, producing one record per CDR3 protein. The data show roughly 380,000 distinct CDR3 sequences, approximately 19% seen once. This CDR3 has 14 residues. Germline CDR1 is SGHRS and CDR2 is YFSETQ. J was trimmed by 5 bases and V by 3 bases; bases with no gene match: 8.

The rearrangement uses TRBV5-1 and TRBJ2-7, with TRBD1 identical over 7 bases. The sequenced material came from blood. This TCR was sampled from a woman in her late teens or twenties with Graves' hyperthyroidism. The CDR3 DNA reads as TGCGCCAGCAGCTCCGGACAGGTTGGCGACGAGCAGTACTTC. Protein product: CASSSGQVGDEQYF.